This TCR beta chain stems from a study of a mutant IDH1 vaccine in newly diagnosed glioma. Study summary: Patients began vaccination 4-6 weeks after radiotherapy alone, or with temozolomide cycles. The earlier regimen, radiotherapy, temozolomide, or both, was most often both.

A word on this clone: Its target is unknown.

Germline CDR1 SGHRS, CDR2 YFSETQ. After removal of 2 bases from V and 5 bases from J, the junction contained 4 bases not matched to a gene. The CDR3 loop spans 14 amino acids. Sequencing was performed with immunoSEQ multiplex PCR; in TCRdb, only in-frame clones are kept and a portion is missing. The table includes 40,000 or so clones, roughly 88% detected once. Time point in this sample: week 5, during vaccination. It was 300 ug of mutant IDH1 20-mer peptide that made up each vaccine dose, given with topical imiquimod. New IDH1-mutant, ATRX-lost WHO grade 3 or 4 astrocytomas occurred in donors. Sequencing used PBMCs, obtained from a glioma patient whose treatment included an IDH1 peptide vaccine. The V gene is TRBV5-1, the J gene TRBJ2-5, with 9 nucleotides matching TRBD2. This sequence was found in a man aged 35 to 55 with glioma. This CDR3 is CASSFAGGPETQYF. Written as DNA, the CDR3 is TGCGCCAGCAGCTTCGCGGGAGGGCCGGAGACCCAGTACTTC.